The T cell receptor beta chain under discussion was sequenced for a study of T-cell reconstitution after alpha-beta-depleted transplantation in children. This CDR3 has 15 amino acids. From germline, CDR1 is SGDLS and CDR2 YYNGEE. Trimming took 4 bases from V and 4 from J, leaving 18 bases between them. This clonotype was seen a few times. It was with unique molecular identifiers that the TCRbeta library was prepared. TCRdb itself ran the PCR reads through MiXCR, one entry per CDR3 protein. Of about 360,000 distinct CDR3 sequences listed, roughly 13% are singletons. The sequence came from a human donor who donated a stem cell graft to a child with Fanconi anemia. The sample in question was PBMCs, obtained from the stem cell graft. This rearrangement joins TRBV9 to TRBJ2-7, with D perhaps matching TRBD1 or TRBD2 (5 bases each). CDR3 sequence: CASSLEEGEGYEQYF. Written as DNA, the CDR3 is TGTGCCAGCAGCTTGGAGGAAGGGGAAGGTTACGAGCAGTACTTC.